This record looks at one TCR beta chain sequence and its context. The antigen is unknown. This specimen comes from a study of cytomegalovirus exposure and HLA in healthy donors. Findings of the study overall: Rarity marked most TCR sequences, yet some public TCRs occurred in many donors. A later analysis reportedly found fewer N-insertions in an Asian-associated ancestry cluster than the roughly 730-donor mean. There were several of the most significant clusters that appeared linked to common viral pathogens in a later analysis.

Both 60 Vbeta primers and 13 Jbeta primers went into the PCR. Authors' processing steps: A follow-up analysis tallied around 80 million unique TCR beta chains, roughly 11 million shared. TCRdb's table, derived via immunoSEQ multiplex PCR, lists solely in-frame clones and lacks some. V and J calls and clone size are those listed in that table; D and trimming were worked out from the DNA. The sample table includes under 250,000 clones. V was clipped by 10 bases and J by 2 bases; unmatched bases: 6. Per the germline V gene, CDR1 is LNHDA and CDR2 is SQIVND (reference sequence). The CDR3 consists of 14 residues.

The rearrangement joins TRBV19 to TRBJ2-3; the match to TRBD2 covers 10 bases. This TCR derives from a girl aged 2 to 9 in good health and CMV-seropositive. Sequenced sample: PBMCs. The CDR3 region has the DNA TGTGCCACTCGACTAGCGGGCACCACAGATACGCAGTATTTT. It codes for CATRLAGTTDTQYF.